This TCR beta chain was profiled in a study of cytomegalovirus exposure and HLA in healthy donors. The wider study: The early release's HLA-typed donors yielded roughly 85 million unique TCRs.

PCR primers comprised 60 Vbeta and 13 Jbeta primers. The method was immunoSEQ multiplex PCR; TCRdb's version includes in-frame clones alone and lacks a portion of them. This table lists about 150,000 clones. These donors, healthy bone marrow donors, were studied. The CDR3 sequence is 14 residues long. Germline CDR1 SGHRS, CDR2 YFSETQ. The chain links TRBV5-1 to TRBJ2-5; possible D gene TRBD1, 5 bases. The closer fit of TRBJ2-7 to the DNA end suggests the J call may be wrong. Source material: PBMCs. The origin of this receptor is a man in his thirties or forties in good health and CMV-seronegative. CDR3 loop: CASSLVAGSGEQYF. The CDR3 region has the DNA TGCGCCAGCAGCTTGGTAGCAGGGTCGGGCGAGCAGTACTTC.